Listed below are T cell receptor beta chains from one sample, sequenced in a study of Ad26.COV2.S vaccination and SARS-CoV-2 variants. Generated by immunoSEQ multiplex PCR, the TCRdb table keeps only in-frame clones and is missing some. The table has a few hundred thousand clones, about 80% seen once. This specimen was peripheral blood, taken in a trial of Ad26.COV2.S vaccine versus placebo. The receptor set was obtained from a person between 18 and 65 years old who received the Ad26.COV2.S COVID-19 vaccine or a placebo. The CDR3 runs from the conserved cysteine through the conserved F or W. Fields, in order: J gene, V gene, CDR3 protein.

TRBJ1-1 TRBV11-3 CASSDDRMNTEAFF
TRBJ1-2 TRBV19 CASSIGVGYTF
TRBJ1-5 TRBV19 CASSIIRSYSNQPQHF
TRBJ2-7 TRBV24-1 CATSDSDRAYEQYF
TRBJ2-7 TRBV19 CASTREAYEQYF
TRBJ2-7 TRBV5-1 CASSPQGTYEQYF
TRBJ2-2 TRBV5-4 CASSTGLAGVGGELFF
TRBJ2-7 TRBV7-9 CASSSGQGWYEQYF
TRBJ2-7 TRBV7-9 CASSSWEIPPYEQYF
TRBJ2-7 TRBV7-2 CASSLAQNGFSYEQYF
TRBJ2-4 TRBV6-1 CASSELLTAKNIQYF
TRBJ2-7 TRBV7-3 CASSLTGGSGYEQYF
TRBJ2-2 TRBV11-2 CASSLSGRAGGGELFF
TRBJ2-2 TRBV3-1/TRBV3-2 CASSQLAGGLAGELFF
TRBJ1-5 TRBV7-2 CASSPRTGLINQPQHF
TRBJ1-2 TRBV6-5 CASRTTGAGGGYTF
TRBJ1-6 TRBV25-1 CASMGRRNSPLHF
TRBJ2-7 TRBV11-2 CASSRTSGVASQYF
TRBJ2-1 TRBV5-1 CASSWIGTQSRIYNEQFF
TRBJ1-2 TRBV6-5 CASSPSGAGHYGYTF
TRBJ2-5 TRBV5-6 CASSFPVGQGETQYF
TRBJ2-3 TRBV4-3 CASSQDVATQGDTQYF
TRBJ1-3 TRBV5-1 CASSPDRSGNTIYF
TRBJ1-5 TRBV3-1/TRBV3-2 CASSRGQGIDQPQHF
TRBJ2-1 TRBV5-1 CASSGLAGISSYNEQFF
TRBJ1-1 TRBV6-5 CASSSPRSPRPFF
TRBJ2-3 TRBV30 CAWSVHGLSDTQYF
TRBJ2-5 TRBV18 CASSPGLAGAWETQYF
TRBJ2-7 TRBV19 CASNNVGNEQYF
TRBJ1-2 TRBV12-3/TRBV12-4 CASSLIPRAGYTF
TRBJ1-1 TRBV6-6 CASSPGTEAFF
TRBJ2-2 TRBV27 CASRPDRGNTGELFF
TRBJ2-7 TRBV7-9 CASSGGESYEQYF
TRBJ1-2 TRBV19 CASSTPPLVGYGYTF
TRBJ2-2 TRBV11-2 CASSSEASGRIVGGELFF
TRBJ2-5 TRBV24-1 CATAEGRGGEETQYF
TRBJ1-1 TRBV28 CASSFNGGTEAFF
TRBJ1-1 TRBV5-6 CASSLAAATFMNTEAFF
TRBJ1-3 TRBV4-1 CASSQRPISGNTIYF
TRBJ2-1 TRBV19 CASSKHNEFEQFF
TRBJ2-5 TRBV18 CASSPPARYQETQYF
TRBJ1-5 TRBV5-4 CASSLGGGNQPQHF
TRBJ2-7 TRBV21-1 CASSKVKQGIPYYEQYF
TRBJ1-1 TRBV6-6 CASSFGGLTEAFF
TRBJ2-5 TRBV7-9 CASSLDGQGWETQYF
TRBJ2-1 TRBV6-4 CASSESLSGSREQFF
TRBJ1-1 TRBV19 CASSMRWGGVHTEAFF
TRBJ2-3 TRBV3-1/TRBV3-2 CASSQRTSGYTDTQYF